Listed here is a single T cell receptor (beta chain). Its target antigen remains unknown. No per-base quality is available; no much larger clone lies one base away. Library method: 5' RACE. TCRdb shows the sequencer as Illumina HiSeq 2000. Template switching added a universal primer binding site, and the final cDNA carried a unique molecular identifier that allowed TCR cDNA molecules to be counted accurately. Specific primers in the conserved constant-segment region were used to synthesize first-strand cDNA for the TCR alpha and beta chains. To control for contamination, each cDNA library was double barcoded with a SMART-Mk sample barcode plus Illumina barcodes. TruSeq adapter sequences and Illumina sample barcodes were added in two successive PCR steps. The TCR alpha and beta cDNA libraries were sequenced on the Illumina HiSeq platform using custom primers. Turning to the authors' computational methods: MiGEC processed the raw reads to extract unique molecular identifiers, while MiXCR was used to determine the CDR3 positions. For each individual, recombination models were inferred using an EM algorithm with the repgenHMM and IGoR tools. The tcR package in R was used for shared clonotype analysis, with sharing normalized by the product of cloneset sizes. Out-of-frame nonproductive sequences were analyzed to study raw recombination free of thymic and clonal selection effects. TCRdb reanalyzed the raw reads on its own, using fastp at Q25 for trimming and MiXCR for clone calling, and kept in-frame beta chains. Rows with a matching CDR3 protein are joined into one entry that keeps the most common DNA and genes. These V and J calls derive from TCRdb rather than the authors' analysis. In this sample the table shows around 280,000 distinct CDR3 sequences, about 8.3% of which occur a single time. The top ten hold 2.1% of the sample.

This entry is derived from a study of identical twins listed by TCRdb under 2016. The study in broad terms: TCR alpha and beta repertoires from monozygotic twins, unrelated adults of various ages and cord blood were deep-sequenced to test whether fetal clonotypes persist. Replicate twin experiments were performed at different times using different library preparation protocols to rule out contamination.

The full study reports these points: Compared with coincidental sharing between unrelated individuals, out-of-frame TCR alpha sequences shared between twins showed an excess of sequences with low generation probability. Recombination models systematically underestimated out-of-frame TCR alpha sharing in monozygotic twins but agreed with sharing between unrelated individuals. Zero-insertion analyses could be partly confounded by invariant T cells such as MAIT and iNKT, although diverse VJ usage argued against such confounding for most clonotypes. The excess sharing between twins in beta out-of-frame sequences was weaker because fewer shared sequences reduced the signal-to-noise ratio. Abundant cord blood beta clonotypes carried fewer insertions; young adult naive repertoires showed a weaker similar trend, while memory repertoires showed none. Because the same donors could not be followed over many years, the conclusions relied on cross-sectional statistical analysis.

V is reduced by 3 bases and J by 1 base, leaving a spacing of 7 bases between them. Taken from the germline V gene, the CDR1 and CDR2 loops are SGHRS and YFSETQ. The CDR3 holds 13 amino acids from the cysteine to the phenylalanine. Of the read, only the CDR3 DNA is kept; its 39 bases are in frame from base 1. Every donor in the study was a healthy Caucasian. The twin cohort consisted of three pairs of female monozygotic twins, all aged about 18 to 29 years. Miltenyi CD45RO+ enrichment and human naive T-cell isolation kits were used to isolate memory (CD45RO+) and naive T cells from PBMC. The sample also formed part of further work on yellow fever vaccine responses in identical twins. The second study, in turn, reports: The authors reported that the T cell response to vaccination in identical twins appeared partly convergent and partly personalized. In identical twins, the study followed T cell clones that responded to the vaccine with precision.

This receptor was identified in a young woman in good health. The sequenced material came from memory (CD45RO+) T cells sorted from blood. Reading the label with the study, this specimen's cell subset or site is: CD45RO+ enriched T cells. The chain joins TRBV5-1 to TRBJ1-1; no D gene is confidently identified. CDR3 region: CASSSDPNTEAFF. Read as DNA, the sequence is TGCGCCAGCAGCTCTGACCCGAACACTGAAGCTTTCTTT.